This is a list of T cell receptor beta chains from one sample in a study of response to subunit inactivated influenza vaccine. TCRdb reanalysed the RT-PCR reads using MiXCR and keeps one entry per CDR3 protein. The sample shows 500,000 to 750,000 distinct CDR3 sequences, approximately 15% of them seen only once. This material consisted of PBMCs from blood, taken about 11 days after vaccination. Every receptor here comes from a man aged 45-65 years who received an inactivated influenza vaccine. Each CDR3 is given with its conserved first and last residue. Fields, in order: J gene, clone size, D gene, V gene, CDR3 protein, CDR3 DNA. A D gene is named only where the DNA matches it firmly. The size entry is marked missing in some rows and otherwise reads once, few, many or a size class.

TRBJ2-6 many NA TRBV6-1 CASKNPVSGANVLTF TGTGCCAGCAAAAACCCAGTCTCTGGGGCCAACGTCCTGACTTTC
TRBJ2-7 few NA TRBV28 CASSLGTWDGYEQYF TGTGCCAGCAGTCTTGGGACGTGGGATGGGTACGAGCAGTACTTC
TRBJ2-7 NA TRBD1 TRBV4-3 CASSQWTGNGEQYF TGCGCCAGCAGCCAATGGACAGGGAACGGCGAGCAGTACTTC
TRBJ2-7 NA TRBD1 TRBV19 CASSNHRDSPYEQYF TGTGCCAGTAGCAATCACCGGGACAGCCCCTACGAGCAGTACTTC
TRBJ2-1 once TRBD2 TRBV10-1 CASSESSGGAYEQFF TGCGCCAGCAGTGAGTCTAGCGGGGGGGCCTATGAGCAGTTCTTC
TRBJ1-5 NA TRBD1 TRBV7-8 CASSLRPGTGGYSNQPQHF TGTGCCAGCAGCTTACGGCCCGGGACAGGGGGTTATAGCAATCAGCCCCAGCATTTT
TRBJ2-3 few TRBD1 TRBV5-1 CASSRYGQGRTDTQYF TGCGCCAGCAGCCGCTACGGACAGGGCAGAACAGATACGCAGTATTTT
TRBJ2-7 few TRBD2 TRBV4-2 CASSQAASGSYEQYF TGTGCCAGCAGCCAGGCAGCTAGCGGGAGTTACGAGCAGTACTTC
TRBJ1-1 NA NA TRBV5-1 CASSFGGQLNTEAFF TGCGCCAGCAGCTTTGGGGGGCAGCTGAACACTGAAGCTTTCTTT
TRBJ2-1 NA TRBD2 TRBV18 CASSQAGVGNNEQFF TGTGCCAGCTCACAGGCGGGAGTGGGTAACAATGAGCAGTTCTTC
TRBJ1-6 few NA TRBV12-3/TRBV12-4 CASSYIYSALHF TGTGCCAGCAGTTATATCTATTCAGCCCTCCACTTT
TRBJ2-5 few NA TRBV20-1 CSPSRREQETQYF TGCAGTCCCTCAAGACGGGAGCAAGAGACCCAGTACTTC
TRBJ1-6 few TRBD1 TRBV10-2 CARPAGQGYYNSPLHF TGCGCCAGGCCGGCGGGACAGGGGTATTATAATTCACCCCTCCACTTT
TRBJ2-2 few NA TRBV7-9 CASSLFRRGAGELFF TGTGCCAGCAGCTTATTTCGGAGGGGCGCCGGGGAGCTGTTTTTT